The source of this T cell receptor beta chain is a study of identical twins. Germline CDR1 reads MNHEY; CDR2 reads SVGEGT. The CDR3 consists of 14 residues. V was trimmed by 2 bases and J by 7 bases, leaving 11 bases between them. The authors used template switching to add a universal primer site and gave cDNA unique molecular identifiers. TCRdb re-called the 5' RACE reads with MiXCR, one entry per CDR3 protein. The sample carries some 320,000 distinct CDR3 sequences, more than 9% recorded once. These data are also associated with another study on yellow fever vaccine responses in identical twins. That investigation notes: Vaccine-induced T cell responses in twins were reportedly observed to appear partly convergent, partly personalized.

The sequenced sample consisted of CD8+ T cells sorted from blood. This receptor was obtained from a woman under 30 in good health. This chain uses TRBV6-2 or TRBV6-3 with TRBJ2-2, with D possibly TRBD1 on 7 matching bases. CDR3 nucleotides: TGTGCCAGCAGTTACGACAGGGAGGTCGGGGAGCTGTTTTTT. Translation gives CASSYDREVGELFF.